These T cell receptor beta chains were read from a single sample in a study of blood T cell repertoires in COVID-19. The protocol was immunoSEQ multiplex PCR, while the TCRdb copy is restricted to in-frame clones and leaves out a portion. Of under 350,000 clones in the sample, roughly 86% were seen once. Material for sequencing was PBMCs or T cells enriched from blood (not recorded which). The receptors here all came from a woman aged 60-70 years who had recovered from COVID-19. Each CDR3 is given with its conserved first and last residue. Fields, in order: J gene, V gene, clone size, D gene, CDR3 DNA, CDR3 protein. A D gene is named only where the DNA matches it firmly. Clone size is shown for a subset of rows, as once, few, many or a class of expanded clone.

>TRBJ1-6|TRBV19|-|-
TGTGCCAGTAGTATCCCCGGACTGTATAATTCACCCCTCCACTTT
CASSIPGLYNSPLHF
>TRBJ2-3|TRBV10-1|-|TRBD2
TGCGCCAGCAGTGAGTCAGGTCTAGCGGGGGCCACAGATACGCAGTATTTT
CASSESGLAGATDTQYF
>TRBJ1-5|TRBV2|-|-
TGTGCCACCCAGGGTTACAATCAGCCCCAGCATTTT
CATQGYNQPQHF
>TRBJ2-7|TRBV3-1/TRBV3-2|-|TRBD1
TGTGCCAGCAGCCCGGGGACAGGGGGACGGGAGCAGTACTTC
CASSPGTGGREQYF
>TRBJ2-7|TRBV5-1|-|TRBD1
TGCGCCAGCAGCTTACAGGGGGAGTACGAGCAGTACTTC
CASSLQGEYEQYF
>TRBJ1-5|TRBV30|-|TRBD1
TGTGCCTGGAGTGTGGGGCCCAGGGGGAATCAGCCCCAGCATTTT
CAWSVGPRGNQPQHF
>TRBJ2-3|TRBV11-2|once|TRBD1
TGTGCCAGCAGCCTACAGGGGATCGAGACAGATACGCAGTATTTT
CASSLQGIETDTQYF
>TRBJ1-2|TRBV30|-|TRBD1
TGTGCCTGGGACAGGGACGCTTATGGCTACACCTTC
CAWDRDAYGYTF
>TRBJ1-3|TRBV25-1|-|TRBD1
TGTGCCAGCAGTGGCTCCCCGGGACAGCCTTACTCTGGAAACACCATATATTTT
CASSGSPGQPYSGNTIYF
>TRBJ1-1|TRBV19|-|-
TGTGCCAGTAGTACAACGACAGGGAACACTGAAGCTTTCTTT
CASSTTTGNTEAFF